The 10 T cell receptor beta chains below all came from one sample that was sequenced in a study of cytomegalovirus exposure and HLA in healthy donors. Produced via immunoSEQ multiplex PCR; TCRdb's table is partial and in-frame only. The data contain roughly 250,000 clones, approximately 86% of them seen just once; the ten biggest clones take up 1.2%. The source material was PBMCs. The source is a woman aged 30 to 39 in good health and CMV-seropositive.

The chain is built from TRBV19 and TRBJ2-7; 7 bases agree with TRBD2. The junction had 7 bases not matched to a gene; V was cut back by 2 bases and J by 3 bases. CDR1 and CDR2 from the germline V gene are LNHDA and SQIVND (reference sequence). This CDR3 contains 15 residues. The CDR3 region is CASSITPGGDYEQYF. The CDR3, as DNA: TGTGCCAGTAGTATAACCCCGGGGGGTGACTACGAGCAGTACTTC.

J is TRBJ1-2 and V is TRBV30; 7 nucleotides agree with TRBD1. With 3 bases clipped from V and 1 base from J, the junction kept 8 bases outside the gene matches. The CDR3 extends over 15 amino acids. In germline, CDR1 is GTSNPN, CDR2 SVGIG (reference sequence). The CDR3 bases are TGTGCCTGGAGCCGGGACAGCCAAATTAACTATGGCTACACCTTC. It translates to CAWSRDSQINYGYTF.

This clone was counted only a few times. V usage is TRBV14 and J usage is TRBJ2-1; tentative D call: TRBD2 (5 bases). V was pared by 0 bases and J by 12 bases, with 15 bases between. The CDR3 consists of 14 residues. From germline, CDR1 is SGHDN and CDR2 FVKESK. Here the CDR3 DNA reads TGTGCCAGCAGCCAAGATCGAGGGCTCTATGGGCAGTTCTTC. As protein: CASSQDRGLYGQFF. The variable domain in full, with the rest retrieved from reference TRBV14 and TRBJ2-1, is EAGVTQFPSHSVIEKGQTVTLRCDPISGHDNLYWYRRVMGKEIKFLLHFVKESKQDESGMPNNRFLAERTGGTYSTLKVQPAELEDSGVYFCASSQDRGLYGQFFGPGTRLTVL.

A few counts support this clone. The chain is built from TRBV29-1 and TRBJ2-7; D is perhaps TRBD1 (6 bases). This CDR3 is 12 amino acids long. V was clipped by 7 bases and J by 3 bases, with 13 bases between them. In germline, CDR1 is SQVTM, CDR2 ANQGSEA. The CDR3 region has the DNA TGCAGCGCCGGCGACAGGAGCTACGAGCAGTACTTC. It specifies CSAGDRSYEQYF.

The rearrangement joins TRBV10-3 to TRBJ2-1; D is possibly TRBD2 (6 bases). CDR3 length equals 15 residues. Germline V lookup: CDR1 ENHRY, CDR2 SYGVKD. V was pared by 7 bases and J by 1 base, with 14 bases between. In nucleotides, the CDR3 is TGTGCCATCACCGGCGGGACTGGATCCTACAATGAGCAGTTCTTC. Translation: CAITGGTGSYNEQFF.

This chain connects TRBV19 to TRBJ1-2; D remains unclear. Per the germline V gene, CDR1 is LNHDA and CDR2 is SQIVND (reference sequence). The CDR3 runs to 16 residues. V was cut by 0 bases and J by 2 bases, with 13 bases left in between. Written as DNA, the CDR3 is TGTGCCAGTAGTATAGATCTTTCTATGACAAACTATGGCTACACCTTC. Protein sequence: CASSIDLSMTNYGYTF.

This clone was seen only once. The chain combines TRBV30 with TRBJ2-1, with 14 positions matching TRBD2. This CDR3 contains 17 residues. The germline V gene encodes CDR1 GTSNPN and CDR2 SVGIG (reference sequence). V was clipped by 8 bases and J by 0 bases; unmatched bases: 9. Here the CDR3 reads CAATGTSGSISYNEQFF. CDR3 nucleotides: TGTGCCGCTACCGGGACTAGCGGGAGTATCTCCTACAATGAGCAGTTCTTC.

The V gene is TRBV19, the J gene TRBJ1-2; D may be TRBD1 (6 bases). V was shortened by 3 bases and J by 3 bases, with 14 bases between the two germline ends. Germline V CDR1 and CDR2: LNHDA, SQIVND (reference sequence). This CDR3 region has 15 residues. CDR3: CASSMGQGFYYGYTF. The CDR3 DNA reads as TGTGCCAGTAGTATGGGGCAGGGGTTTTACTATGGCTACACCTTC.

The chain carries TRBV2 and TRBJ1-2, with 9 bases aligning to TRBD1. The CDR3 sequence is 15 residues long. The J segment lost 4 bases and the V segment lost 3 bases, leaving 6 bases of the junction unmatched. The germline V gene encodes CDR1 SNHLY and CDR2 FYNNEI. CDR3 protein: CASSETGGDPYGYTF. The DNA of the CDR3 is TGTGCCAGCAGTGAGACAGGGGGTGACCCCTATGGCTACACCTTC.

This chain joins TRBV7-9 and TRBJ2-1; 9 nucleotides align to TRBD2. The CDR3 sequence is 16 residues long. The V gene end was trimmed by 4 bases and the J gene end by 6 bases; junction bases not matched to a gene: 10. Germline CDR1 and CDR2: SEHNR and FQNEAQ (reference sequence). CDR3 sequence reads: CASSSPVRGRGNEQFF. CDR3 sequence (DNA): TGTGCCAGCAGCTCGCCTGTGCGCGGGAGGGGCAATGAGCAGTTCTTC.